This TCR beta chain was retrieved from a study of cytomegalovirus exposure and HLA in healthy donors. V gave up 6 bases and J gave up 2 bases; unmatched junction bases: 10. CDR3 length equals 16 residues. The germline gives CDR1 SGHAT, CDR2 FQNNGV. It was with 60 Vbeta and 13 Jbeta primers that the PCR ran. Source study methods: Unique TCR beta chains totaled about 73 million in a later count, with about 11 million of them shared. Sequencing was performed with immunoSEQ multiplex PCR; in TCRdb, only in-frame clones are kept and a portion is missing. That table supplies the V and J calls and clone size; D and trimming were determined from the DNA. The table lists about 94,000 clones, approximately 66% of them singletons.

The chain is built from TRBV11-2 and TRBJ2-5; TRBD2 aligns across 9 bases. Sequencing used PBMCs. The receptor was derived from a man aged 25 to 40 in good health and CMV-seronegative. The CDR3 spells CASSFSLAGVQETQYF. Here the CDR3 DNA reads TGTGCCAGCAGTTTCTCATTAGCGGGGGTGCAAGAGACCCAGTACTTC.